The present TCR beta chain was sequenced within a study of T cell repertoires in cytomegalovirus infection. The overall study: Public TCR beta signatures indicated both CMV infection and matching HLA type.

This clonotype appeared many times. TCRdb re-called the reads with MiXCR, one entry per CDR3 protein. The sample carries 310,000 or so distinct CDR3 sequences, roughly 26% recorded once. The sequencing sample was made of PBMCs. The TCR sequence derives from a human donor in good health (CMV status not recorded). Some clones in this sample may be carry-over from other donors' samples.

DNA of the CDR3: TGTGCCAGCAGCTTACGGACAGGGGGCAACATGAATACGCAGTATTTT. Translating it yields CASSLRTGGNMNTQYF. V is TRBV7-2 and J is TRBJ2-3; 11 nucleotides align to TRBD1. CDR1 and CDR2 (germline): SGHTA, FQGNSA. Germline trimming cut 2 bases from V and 7 bases from J; bases unmatched to any gene: 8. The CDR3 loop spans 16 amino acids.